This T cell receptor beta chain came from a study of blood T cells in healthy people across ages. Whole-study context: Capture by template switching was about one barcoded beta molecule per two T cells.

This CDR3 is 15 amino acids long. V was pared by 1 base and J by 2 bases, with 12 bases between. Germline CDR1 LGHDT, CDR2 YNNKEL (reference sequence). With a J-beta primer mix and a sample-barcoded 5' primer, a second PCR ran about 7 to 12 cycles. TCRdb passed the 5' RACE reads through MiXCR, listing each CDR3 protein once. Of about 1,600,000 distinct CDR3 sequences listed, around 42% are singletons. Study results and caveats: Researchers said unsorted PBMCs prevented a conclusive naive versus antigen-experienced comparison. It was held that diversity estimates obtained from one million T cells represented underestimates.

Worth noting for this clonotype: The target antigen is unknown.

Each donor was a healthy Caucasian individual from Russia, aged about 6 to 95. The source is a woman aged 18 to 35 in good health. V is TRBV3-1 and J is TRBJ2-7; D is possibly TRBD1 or TRBD2 (5 bases each). The sample taken for sequencing was blood. DNA of the CDR3: TGTGCCAGCAGCCAAGGGGGACCGTGGGCCTACGAGCAGTACTTC. Protein: CASSQGGPWAYEQYF.